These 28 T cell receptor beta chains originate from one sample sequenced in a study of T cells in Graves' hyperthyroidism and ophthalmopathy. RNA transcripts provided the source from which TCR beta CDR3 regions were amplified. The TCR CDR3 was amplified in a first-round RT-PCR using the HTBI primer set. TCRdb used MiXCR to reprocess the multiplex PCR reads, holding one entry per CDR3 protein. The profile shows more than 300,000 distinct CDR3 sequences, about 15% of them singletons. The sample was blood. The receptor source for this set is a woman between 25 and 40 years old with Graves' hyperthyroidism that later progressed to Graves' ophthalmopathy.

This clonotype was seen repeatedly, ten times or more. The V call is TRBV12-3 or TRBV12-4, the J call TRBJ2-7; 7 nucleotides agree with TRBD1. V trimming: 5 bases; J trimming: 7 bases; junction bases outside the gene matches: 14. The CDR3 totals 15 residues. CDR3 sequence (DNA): TGTGCCAGCAGTACTGTCCAACAGGGGCTGGGGGAGCAGTACTTC. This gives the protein CASSTVQQGLGEQYF.

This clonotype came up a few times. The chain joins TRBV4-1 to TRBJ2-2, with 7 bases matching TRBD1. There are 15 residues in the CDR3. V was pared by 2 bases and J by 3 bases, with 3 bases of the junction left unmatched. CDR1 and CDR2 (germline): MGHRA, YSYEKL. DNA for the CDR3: TGCGCCAGCAGCCAACCCGACAGGGACACCGGGGAGCTGTTTTTT. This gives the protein CASSQPDRDTGELFF.

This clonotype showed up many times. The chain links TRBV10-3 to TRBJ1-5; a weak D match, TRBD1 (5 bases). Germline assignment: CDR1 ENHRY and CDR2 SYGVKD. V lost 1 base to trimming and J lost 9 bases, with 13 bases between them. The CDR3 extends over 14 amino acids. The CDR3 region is CAISEYSLQGPQHF. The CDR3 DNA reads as TGTGCCATCAGTGAGTACAGTCTCCAGGGGCCCCAGCATTTT.

DNA for the CDR3: TGTGCCAATCGTTCCAATCAGCCCCAGCATTTT. It specifies CANRSNQPQHF. The chain combines TRBV30 with TRBJ1-5, with D hard to call. Germline CDR1 and CDR2: GTSNPN and SVGIG (reference sequence). Trimming left V 8 bases short and J 3 bases short, with 8 bases between. The CDR3 spans 11 residues.

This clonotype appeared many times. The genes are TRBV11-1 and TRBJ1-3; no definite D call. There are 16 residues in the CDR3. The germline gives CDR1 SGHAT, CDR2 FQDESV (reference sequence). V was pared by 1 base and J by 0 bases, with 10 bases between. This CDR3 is CASSLDAGFSGNTIYF. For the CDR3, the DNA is TGTGCCAGCAGCTTAGACGCCGGTTTCTCTGGAAACACCATATATTTT.

The CDR3: CASSQVRILSGANVLTF. The CDR3 bases are TGTGCCAGCAGCCAAGTCCGGATCCTCTCTGGGGCCAACGTCCTGACTTTC. This rearrangement joins TRBV3-1 to TRBJ2-6; D not certain. Trimming stripped 1 base from V and 0 bases from J, with 10 bases between. The CDR3 has 17 amino acids. CDR1 and CDR2 from the germline V gene are LGHDT and YNNKEL (reference sequence).

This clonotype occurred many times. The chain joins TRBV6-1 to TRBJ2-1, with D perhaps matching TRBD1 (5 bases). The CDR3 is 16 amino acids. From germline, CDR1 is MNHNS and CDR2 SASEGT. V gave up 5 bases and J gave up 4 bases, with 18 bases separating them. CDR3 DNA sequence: TGTGCCAGCAGTACCTCGACAGTTTGGCAATACAATGAGCAGTTCTTC. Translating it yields CASSTSTVWQYNEQFF.

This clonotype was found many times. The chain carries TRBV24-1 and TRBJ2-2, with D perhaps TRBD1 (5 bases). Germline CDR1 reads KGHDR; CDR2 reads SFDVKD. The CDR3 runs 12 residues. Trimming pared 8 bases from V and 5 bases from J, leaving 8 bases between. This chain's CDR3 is CATTTGTGELFF. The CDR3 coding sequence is TGTGCCACCACCACAGGTACCGGGGAGCTGTTTTTT.

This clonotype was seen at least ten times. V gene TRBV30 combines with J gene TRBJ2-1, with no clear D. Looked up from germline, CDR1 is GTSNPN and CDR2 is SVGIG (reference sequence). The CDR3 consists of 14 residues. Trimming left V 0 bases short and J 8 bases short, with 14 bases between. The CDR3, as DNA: TGTGCCTGGAGTGTCCTTTTCGGGTTTGATGAGCAGTTCTTC. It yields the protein CAWSVLFGFDEQFF.

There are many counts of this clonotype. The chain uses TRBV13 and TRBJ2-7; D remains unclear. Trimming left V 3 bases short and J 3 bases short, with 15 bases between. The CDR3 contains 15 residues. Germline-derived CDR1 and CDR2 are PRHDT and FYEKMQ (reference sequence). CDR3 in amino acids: CASSFSSAVGYEQYF. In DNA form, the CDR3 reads TGTGCCAGCAGCTTCTCGTCAGCTGTGGGCTACGAGCAGTACTTC.

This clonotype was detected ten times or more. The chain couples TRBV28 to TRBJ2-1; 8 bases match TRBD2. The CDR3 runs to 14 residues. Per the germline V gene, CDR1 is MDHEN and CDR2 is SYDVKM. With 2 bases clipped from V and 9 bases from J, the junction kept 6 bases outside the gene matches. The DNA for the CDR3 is TGTGCCAGCAGTTTAACATGGCTAGCGGGTGAGCAGTTCTTC. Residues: CASSLTWLAGEQFF.

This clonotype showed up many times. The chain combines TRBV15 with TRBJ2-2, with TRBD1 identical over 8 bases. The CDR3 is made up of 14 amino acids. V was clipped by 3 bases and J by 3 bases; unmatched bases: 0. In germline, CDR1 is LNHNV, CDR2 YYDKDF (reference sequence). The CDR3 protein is CATSRTGDTGELFF. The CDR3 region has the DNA TGTGCCACCAGCAGGACAGGGGACACCGGGGAGCTGTTTTTT.

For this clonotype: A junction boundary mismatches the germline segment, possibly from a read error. The DNA for the CDR3 is TGCAGTGCTCGAGACGGACAGGGGGCATCAGATACGCAGTATTTT. Translating it yields CSARDGQGASDTQYF. The V gene is TRBV20-1, the J gene TRBJ2-3; TRBD1 matches 11 bases. CDR1 is DFQATT and CDR2 is SNEGSKA in the germline V gene (reference sequence). The CDR3 has 15 amino acids.

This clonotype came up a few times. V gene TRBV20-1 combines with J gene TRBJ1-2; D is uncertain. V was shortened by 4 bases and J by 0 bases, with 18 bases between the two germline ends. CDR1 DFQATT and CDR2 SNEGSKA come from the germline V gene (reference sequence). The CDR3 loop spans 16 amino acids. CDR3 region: CSAKAVSSRANYGYTF. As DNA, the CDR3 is TGCAGTGCTAAGGCCGTCAGCTCCCGAGCTAACTATGGCTACACCTTC.

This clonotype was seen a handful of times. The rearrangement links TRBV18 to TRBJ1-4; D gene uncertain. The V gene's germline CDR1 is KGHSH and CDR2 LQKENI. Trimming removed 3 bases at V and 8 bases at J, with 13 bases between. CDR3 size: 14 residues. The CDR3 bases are TGTGCCAGCTCACCGGGCCTTGCTGGGGAAAAACTGTTTTTT. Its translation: CASSPGLAGEKLFF.

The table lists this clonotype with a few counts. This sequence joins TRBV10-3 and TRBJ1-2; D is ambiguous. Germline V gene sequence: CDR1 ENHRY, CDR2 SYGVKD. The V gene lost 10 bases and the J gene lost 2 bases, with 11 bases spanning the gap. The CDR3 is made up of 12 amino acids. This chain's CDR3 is CATREGNYGYTF. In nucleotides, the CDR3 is TGTGCCACCCGGGAGGGCAACTATGGCTACACCTTC.

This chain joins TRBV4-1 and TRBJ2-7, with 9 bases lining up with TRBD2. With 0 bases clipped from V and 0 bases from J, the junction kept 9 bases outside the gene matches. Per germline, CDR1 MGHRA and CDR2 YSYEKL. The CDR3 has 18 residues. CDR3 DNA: TGCGCCAGCAGCCAAGATTGGAGGCGGGGGGGGAGCTCCTACGAGCAGTACTTC. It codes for CASSQDWRRGGSSYEQYF.

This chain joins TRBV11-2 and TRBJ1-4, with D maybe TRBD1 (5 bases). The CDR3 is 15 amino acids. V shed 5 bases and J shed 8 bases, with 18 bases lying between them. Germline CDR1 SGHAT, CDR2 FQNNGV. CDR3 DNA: TGTGCCAGCAGCCGGACCGTGGGGCGTGACGAAAAACTGTTTTTT. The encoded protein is CASSRTVGRDEKLFF.

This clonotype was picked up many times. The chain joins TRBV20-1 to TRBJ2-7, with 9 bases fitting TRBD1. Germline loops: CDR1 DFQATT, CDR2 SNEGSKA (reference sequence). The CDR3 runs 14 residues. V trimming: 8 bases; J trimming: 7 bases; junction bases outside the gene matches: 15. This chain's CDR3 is CSPHPDRGLEEQYF. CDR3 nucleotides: TGCAGTCCTCACCCGGACAGGGGTCTTGAGGAGCAGTACTTC.

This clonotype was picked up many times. The CDR3 DNA reads TGTGCCAGCAGTGACCGGACACAAAATCAGCCCCAGCATTTT. It translates to CASSDRTQNQPQHF. The genes are TRBV2 and TRBJ1-5; tentatively, D is TRBD1 (5 bases). Germline V gives CDR1 SNHLY, CDR2 FYNNEI. CDR3 size: 14 residues. V lost 3 bases, J lost 4 bases, and 10 bases lay in between.

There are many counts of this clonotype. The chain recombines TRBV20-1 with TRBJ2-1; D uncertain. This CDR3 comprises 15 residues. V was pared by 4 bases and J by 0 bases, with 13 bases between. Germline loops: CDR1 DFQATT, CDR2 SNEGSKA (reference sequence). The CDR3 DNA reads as TGCAGTGCTAACCCGTTCACGAGCTCCTACAATGAGCAGTTCTTC. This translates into CSANPFTSSYNEQFF.

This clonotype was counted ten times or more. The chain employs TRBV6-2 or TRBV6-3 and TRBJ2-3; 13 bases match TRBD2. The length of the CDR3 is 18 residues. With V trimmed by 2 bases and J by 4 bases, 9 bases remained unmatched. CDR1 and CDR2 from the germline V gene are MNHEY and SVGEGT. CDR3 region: CASSYLRLAGGEPDTQYF. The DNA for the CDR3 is TGTGCCAGCAGTTACCTCCGACTAGCGGGGGGAGAACCAGATACGCAGTATTTT.

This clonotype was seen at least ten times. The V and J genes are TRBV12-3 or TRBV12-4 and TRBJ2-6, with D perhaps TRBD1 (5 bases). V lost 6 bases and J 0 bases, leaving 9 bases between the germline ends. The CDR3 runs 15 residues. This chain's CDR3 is CASSQGYSGANVLTF. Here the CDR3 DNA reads TGTGCCAGCAGCCAGGGATACTCTGGGGCCAACGTCCTGACTTTC.

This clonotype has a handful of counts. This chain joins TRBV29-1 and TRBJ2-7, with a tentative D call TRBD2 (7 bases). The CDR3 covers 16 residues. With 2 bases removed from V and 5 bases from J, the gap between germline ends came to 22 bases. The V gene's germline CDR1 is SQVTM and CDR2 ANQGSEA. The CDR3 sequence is CSVEIGHGGARNEQYF. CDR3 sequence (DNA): TGCAGCGTTGAAATCGGGCATGGGGGGGCGAGGAACGAGCAGTACTTC.

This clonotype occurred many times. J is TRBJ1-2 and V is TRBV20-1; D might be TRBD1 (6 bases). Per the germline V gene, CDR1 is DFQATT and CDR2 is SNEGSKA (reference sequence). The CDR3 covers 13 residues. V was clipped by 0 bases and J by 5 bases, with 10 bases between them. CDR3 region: CSARDLQGYGYTF. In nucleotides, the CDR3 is TGCAGTGCTAGAGATCTTCAGGGGTATGGCTACACCTTC.

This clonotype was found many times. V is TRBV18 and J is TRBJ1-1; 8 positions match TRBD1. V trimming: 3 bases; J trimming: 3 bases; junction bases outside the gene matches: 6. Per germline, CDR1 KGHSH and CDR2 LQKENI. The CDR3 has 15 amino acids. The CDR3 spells CASSPSNRGYTEAFF. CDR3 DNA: TGTGCCAGCTCACCTTCTAACAGGGGGTACACTGAAGCTTTCTTT.

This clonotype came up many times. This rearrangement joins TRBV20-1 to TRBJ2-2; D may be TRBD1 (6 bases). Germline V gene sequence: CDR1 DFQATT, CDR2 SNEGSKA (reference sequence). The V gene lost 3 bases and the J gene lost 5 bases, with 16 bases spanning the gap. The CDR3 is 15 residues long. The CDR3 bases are TGCAGTGCTAGGCGGGCAGGGGTTTATACCGGGGAGCTGTTTTTT. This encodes CSARRAGVYTGELFF.

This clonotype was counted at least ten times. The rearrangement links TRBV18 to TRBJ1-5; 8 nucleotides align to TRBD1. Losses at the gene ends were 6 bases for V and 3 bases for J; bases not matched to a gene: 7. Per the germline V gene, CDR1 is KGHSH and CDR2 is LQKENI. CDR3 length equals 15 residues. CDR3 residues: CASSSPGQDNQPQHF. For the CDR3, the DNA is TGTGCCAGCTCGTCCCCGGGACAGGACAATCAGCCCCAGCATTTT. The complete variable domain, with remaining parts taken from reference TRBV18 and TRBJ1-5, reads NAGVMQNPRHLVRRRGQEARLRCSPMKGHSHVYWYRQLPEEGLKFMVYLQKENIIDESGMPKERFSAEFPKEGPSILRIQQVVRGDSAAYFCASSSPGQDNQPQHFGDGTRLSIL.